These T cell receptor beta chains were read from a single sample in a study of blood T cells in healthy people across ages. TCRdb passed the 5' RACE reads through MiXCR, listing each CDR3 protein once. The sample lists 800,000 or so distinct CDR3 sequences, about 62% occurring once. The source material was blood. Every receptor here comes from a man aged 30 to 45 in good health. Each CDR3 is given with its conserved first and last residue. A D gene is named only where the DNA matches it firmly. Clone size is given for some rows only: seen once, a few or many times, or a class if the clone is expanded.

D gene	V gene	J gene	clone size	CDR3 protein	CDR3 DNA
TRBD1	TRBV5-6	TRBJ2-7	few	CASNDRVLYEQYF	TGTGCCAGCAACGACAGGGTGTTATACGAGCAGTACTTC
.	TRBV5-1	TRBJ2-5	.	CASSPWSSARQETQYF	TGCGCCAGCAGCCCATGGTCTAGCGCCCGCCAAGAGACCCAGTACTTC
.	TRBV7-2	TRBJ1-5	once	CASSLAGGGASNQPQHF	TGTGCCAGCAGCTTAGCGGGCGGGGGGGCCAGCAATCAGCCCCAGCATTTT
.	TRBV7-8	TRBJ2-7	.	CASSTVLYEQYF	TGTGCCAGCAGCACTGTGTTGTACGAGCAGTACTTC
.	TRBV29-1	TRBJ1-2	.	CSVDATNYGYTF	TGCAGCGTTGATGCGACTAACTATGGCTACACCTTC
.	TRBV7-3	TRBJ2-1	.	CASSLAPRGSYNEQFF	TGTGCCAGCAGCCTCGCACCCAGGGGTTCCTACAATGAGCAGTTCTTC
.	TRBV4-3	TRBJ2-5	.	CASSQDPRVSETQYF	TGCGCCAGCAGCCAAGATCCCAGGGTTTCAGAGACCCAGTACTTC
.	TRBV5-6	TRBJ2-7	.	CASSSPPRLYEQYF	TGTGCCAGCAGCTCCCCTCCTCGGCTCTACGAGCAGTACTTC
TRBD2	TRBV9	TRBJ2-3	few	CASTRRGGTDTQYF	TGTGCCAGCACCAGGCGGGGGGGCACAGATACGCAGTATTTT
TRBD1	TRBV20-1	TRBJ2-1	few	CSARDVSNRGPKDEQFF	TGCAGTGCTAGAGATGTGAGTAACAGGGGACCTAAGGATGAGCAGTTCTTC
.	TRBV9	TRBJ2-1	.	CASSVDQYNEQFF	TGTGCCAGCAGCGTAGACCAATACAATGAGCAGTTCTTC
.	TRBV4-2	TRBJ1-2	few	CASSPSTGARVYGYTF	TGTGCCAGCAGCCCTAGTACGGGGGCGAGAGTCTATGGCTACACCTTC
.	TRBV12-3/TRBV12-4	TRBJ2-1	.	CASSFPGTVKQFF	TGTGCCAGCAGTTTCCCCGGGACTGTCAAGCAGTTCTTC
TRBD1	TRBV18	TRBJ2-7	once	CASSFRPGQGLEQYF	TGTGCCAGCTCATTCCGGCCGGGACAGGGACTGGAGCAGTACTTC
.	TRBV15	TRBJ2-2	.	CATSSWDTPNTGELFF	TGTGCCACCAGCAGCTGGGACACACCGAACACCGGGGAGCTGTTTTTT
TRBD1	TRBV25-1	TRBJ1-1	.	CASSAQQGGTEAFF	TGTGCCAGCAGTGCACAACAGGGGGGCACTGAAGCTTTCTTT
TRBD1	TRBV29-1	TRBJ1-2	.	CSVAGGDGYTF	TGCAGCGTTGCAGGGGGCGACGGCTACACCTTC
TRBD1	TRBV7-2	TRBJ1-6	.	CASSTLQGPRSPLHF	TGTGCCAGCAGCACCCTACAGGGGCCGAGGTCACCCCTCCACTTT
.	TRBV4-3	TRBJ1-2	.	CASSQDPQPGYGYTF	TGCGCCAGCAGCCAAGATCCTCAACCAGGGTATGGCTACACCTTC
TRBD1	TRBV7-9	TRBJ1-2	.	CASSFGGTGIGYGYTF	TGTGCCAGCAGCTTCGGCGGGACAGGGATCGGCTATGGCTACACCTTC
.	TRBV7-9	TRBJ1-1	.	CASSQTQKRNEAFF	TGTGCCAGCAGCCAGACCCAAAAGCGGAATGAAGCTTTCTTT
TRBD1	TRBV9	TRBJ2-7	.	CASSVQGDTLQYF	TGTGCCAGCAGCGTACAGGGGGACACCTTACAGTACTTC
.	TRBV28	TRBJ1-5	.	CASSLSQSSNQPQHF	TGTGCCAGCAGTTTATCTCAATCTAGCAATCAGCCCCAGCATTTT
.	TRBV7-2	TRBJ2-7	.	CASSYAAGNPYEQYF	TGTGCCAGCAGCTACGCGGCGGGGAATCCCTACGAGCAGTACTTC